In this sample, the clone carrying this T cell receptor beta chain turned up once. The data originate from a study of blood T cell repertoires in COVID-19. Study-level background: Sources were T cells, B-cell-depleted T cells, or PBMCs; the material itself was cDNA or gDNA.

The CDR3 is made up of 14 amino acids. Germline values: CDR1 MNHNS, CDR2 SASEGT. Between the trimmed V and J ends, which lost 1 base and 5 bases, there was a span of 12 bases. Clinical history reported by participants formed the basis on which cohorts were assigned. Libraries were prepared by immunoSEQ multiplex PCR; TCRdb keeps only in-frame clonotypes and omits some of them. The sample lists under 250,000 clones; approximately 85% were seen once. The genes are TRBV6-1 and TRBJ2-7, with a weak D call TRBD2 (6 bases). The sequence derives from a woman in her 50s with acute COVID-19. Sequencing used PBMCs or T cells enriched from blood (not recorded which). Here the CDR3 reads CASSEGTGRNEQYF. The CDR3 DNA reads TGTGCCAGCAGTGAAGGCACGGGGAGGAACGAGCAGTACTTC.